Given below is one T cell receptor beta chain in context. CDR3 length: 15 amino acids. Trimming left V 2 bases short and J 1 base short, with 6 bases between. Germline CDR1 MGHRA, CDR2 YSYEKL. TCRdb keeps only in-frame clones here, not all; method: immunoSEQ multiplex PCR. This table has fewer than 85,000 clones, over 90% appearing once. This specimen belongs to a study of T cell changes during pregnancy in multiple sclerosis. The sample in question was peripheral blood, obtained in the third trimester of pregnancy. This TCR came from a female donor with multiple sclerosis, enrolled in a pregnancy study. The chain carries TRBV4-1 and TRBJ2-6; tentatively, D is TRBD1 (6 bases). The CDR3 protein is CASSQTGSGANVLTF. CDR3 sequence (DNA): TGCGCCAGCAGCCAAACAGGGTCTGGGGCCAACGTCCTGACTTTC.